These 13 T cell receptor beta chains were sequenced from one sample in a study of T-cell reconstitution after alpha-beta-depleted transplantation in children. TCRbeta library construction was performed incorporating unique molecular identifiers. TCRdb itself ran the PCR reads through MiXCR, one entry per CDR3 protein. The sample has about 900,000 distinct CDR3 sequences; about 29% are singletons. Sample: PBMCs, mostly from graft donor cells, taken 360 days after TCRalphabeta/CD19-depleted stem cell transplant. These receptors were taken from a boy younger than two who had a stem cell transplant for SCID, so the T cells may come from the graft donor.

The chain couples TRBV20-1 to TRBJ1-1; D gene ambiguous. CDR1 DFQATT and CDR2 SNEGSKA come from the germline V gene (reference sequence). The CDR3 is 14 residues long. V lost 6 bases, J lost 2 bases, and 16 bases lay in between. The CDR3 DNA reads TGCAGTGCCCGTATCGTGGCGGCAAACACTGAAGCTTTCTTT. It is translated as CSARIVAANTEAFF.

The chain employs TRBV4-2 and TRBJ1-4, with D possibly matching TRBD1 (6 bases). The length of the CDR3 is 13 residues. From germline, CDR1 is LGHNA and CDR2 YNFKEQ. V shed 8 bases and J shed 7 bases, with 14 bases lying between them. CDR3: CASGGGAGEKLFF. The CDR3 DNA is TGTGCCAGCGGCGGGGGCGCCGGTGAAAAACTGTTTTTT.

A remark on this clonotype: The junction and the germline gene differ at one end; a read error may be behind it. This chain links TRBV7-9 with TRBJ2-5; TRBD2 is a possible D gene (6 bases). From germline, CDR1 is SEHNR and CDR2 FQNEAQ (reference sequence). CDR3 length: 15 amino acids. The CDR3 bases are TGTGCCAGCAGCGTAGCGGCTCGACAGCAAGAGACCCAGTACTTC. Residues: CASSVAARQQETQYF.

The rearrangement uses TRBV9 and TRBJ2-7; D remains unclear. Trimming removed 4 bases from V and 3 bases from J, with 11 bases in between. The germline V gene has CDR1 SGDLS and CDR2 YYNGEE. The CDR3 has 13 residues. CDR3 sequence (DNA): TGTGCCAGCAGCCCCATAGAATTCTACGAGCAGTACTTC. Its translation: CASSPIEFYEQYF.

This clonotype was recorded many times. The chain is built from TRBV20-1 and TRBJ1-1; no definite D call. CDR1 and CDR2 from the germline V gene are DFQATT and SNEGSKA (reference sequence). The CDR3 is made up of 13 amino acids. Deletions cut 3 bases from V and 2 bases from J, with 10 bases between. The CDR3 reads CSASKDLNTEAFF. CDR3 sequence (DNA): TGCAGTGCTAGTAAAGATCTAAACACTGAAGCTTTCTTT.

This clonotype was seen more than once but under ten times. V is TRBV5-1 and J is TRBJ2-5; 8 bases fit TRBD2. V lost 2 bases, J lost 5 bases, and 11 bases stayed unmatched. The CDR3 is 16 residues long. The V gene's germline CDR1 is SGHRS and CDR2 YFSETQ. CDR3 amino acids: CASSFRSGGELETQYF. CDR3 nucleotides: TGCGCCAGCAGCTTCAGGAGCGGGGGCGAGCTTGAGACCCAGTACTTC.

The table lists this clonotype with many counts. This chain joins TRBV4-3 and TRBJ2-5; D is unresolved. Per germline, CDR1 LGHNA and CDR2 YSLEER. CDR3 size: 14 residues. The V gene lost 4 bases and the J gene lost 1 base, with 10 bases spanning the gap. CDR3 residues: CASSPTLSQETQYF. The CDR3 DNA is TGCGCCAGCAGCCCTACCCTAAGCCAAGAGACCCAGTACTTC.

This clonotype was counted between two and nine times. This sequence joins TRBV5-1 and TRBJ2-1, with 11 bases matching TRBD2. This CDR3 is 18 amino acids long. J was trimmed by 0 bases and V by 4 bases; bases with no gene match: 9. Per the germline V gene, CDR1 is SGHRS and CDR2 is YFSETQ. This CDR3 is CASSTTSGGLSSYNEQFF. The DNA for the CDR3 is TGCGCCAGCAGCACTACTAGCGGGGGCCTAAGCTCCTACAATGAGCAGTTCTTC.

Only a few counts were recorded for this clonotype. The rearrangement uses TRBV4-1 and TRBJ1-1; 7 bases agree with TRBD1. This CDR3 spans 15 amino acids. With 1 base clipped from V and 1 base from J, the junction kept 3 bases outside the gene matches. Germline loops: CDR1 MGHRA, CDR2 YSYEKL. The CDR3 spells CASSQGRGRNTEAFF. In nucleotides, the CDR3 is TGCGCCAGCAGCCAAGGAAGGGGGCGGAACACTGAAGCTTTCTTT.

The V call is TRBV28, the J call TRBJ1-1; D might be TRBD1 (5 bases). The V gene lost 7 bases and the J gene lost 4 bases, with 13 bases spanning the gap. The CDR3 contains 13 residues. Germline-derived CDR1 and CDR2 are MDHEN and SYDVKM. CDR3 protein: CASTRGGSTEAFF. CDR3 coding DNA: TGTGCCAGCACTCGGGGGGGTAGCACTGAAGCTTTCTTT.

This chain uses TRBV25-1 with TRBJ2-1; 8 bases line up with TRBD1. Per germline, CDR1 MGHDK and CDR2 SYGVNS. This CDR3 has 15 residues. V lost 4 bases to trimming and J lost 6 bases; unmatched junction nucleotides: 8. CDR3 in amino acids: CASSGHGQGRNEQFF. The CDR3 bases are TGTGCCAGCAGTGGTCACGGACAGGGTCGCAATGAGCAGTTCTTC.

The J gene is TRBJ1-4, the V gene TRBV7-2, with D possibly TRBD1 on 5 matching bases. V gave up 3 bases and J gave up 5 bases, with 16 bases separating them. This CDR3 is built from 16 residues. The germline gives CDR1 SGHTA, CDR2 FQGNSA. CDR3 sequence (DNA): TGTGCCAGCAGCTTGGTTCGACAGATCTCGAATGAAAAACTGTTTTTT. This gives the protein CASSLVRQISNEKLFF. The full variable domain, rest sourced from reference TRBV7-2 and TRBJ1-4, is GAGVSQSPSNKVTEKGKDVELRCDPISGHTALYWYRQSLGQGLEFLIYFQGNSAPDKSGLPSDRFSAERTGGSVSTLTIQRTQQEDSAVYLCASSLVRQISNEKLFFGSGTQLSVL.

This sequence joins TRBV11-2 and TRBJ2-5; a possible D gene is TRBD2 (7 bases). The CDR3 extends over 15 amino acids. Per the germline V gene, CDR1 is SGHAT and CDR2 is FQNNGV. With 5 bases removed from V and 1 base from J, the gap between germline ends came to 14 bases. Written as DNA, the CDR3 is TGTGCCAGCAGCCATTGGGGGGGCAGCCAAGAGACCCAGTACTTC. Translation: CASSHWGGSQETQYF.